The 32 T cell receptor beta chains listed next were all sequenced from one sample in a study of blood T cell repertoires in COVID-19. Only in-frame clones appear in the TCRdb table, and some are missing; sequencing was by immunoSEQ multiplex PCR. The table includes a few hundred thousand clones, around 85% detected once. Sequenced: peripheral blood. All receptors derive from a woman aged 18-35 years with acute or convalescent COVID-19.

The chain links TRBV4-1 to TRBJ2-7, with D unclear. This CDR3 is built from 14 residues. V was pared by 1 base and J by 3 bases, with 10 bases between. Germline-derived CDR1 and CDR2 are MGHRA and YSYEKL. The CDR3 DNA follows: TGCGCCAGCAGCCAAGTATTGCAGGTCTACGAGCAGTACTTC. This translates into CASSQVLQVYEQYF.

This chain joins TRBV6-1 and TRBJ1-2; 9 bases fit TRBD1. Germline values: CDR1 MNHNS, CDR2 SASEGT. After removal of 1 base from V and 4 bases from J, the junction contained 1 base not matched to a gene. This CDR3 spans 14 amino acids. The CDR3, as DNA: TGTGCCAGCAGTGAAGGGACAGGGGTCTATGGCTACACCTTC. This gives the protein CASSEGTGVYGYTF.

V usage is TRBV12-5 and J usage is TRBJ2-7, with 11 bases matching TRBD2. The V gene's germline CDR1 is LGHNT and CDR2 FRNRAP. The V gene end was trimmed by 0 bases and the J gene end by 3 bases; junction bases not matched to a gene: 13. The CDR3 contains 19 residues. The CDR3: CASGLVQQLAGGGVYEQYF. The CDR3, as DNA: TGTGCTAGTGGTTTGGTACAGCAGCTAGCGGGAGGTGGGGTCTACGAGCAGTACTTC. Drawing the rest from reference TRBV12-5 and TRBJ2-7, the complete variable domain is DARVTQTPRHKVTEMGQEVTMRCQPILGHNTVFWYRQTMMQGLELLAYFRNRAPLDDSGMPKDRFSAEMPDATLATLKIQPSEPRDSAVYFCASGLVQQLAGGGVYEQYFGPGTRLTVT.

The genes are TRBV7-9 and TRBJ2-2; 8 positions agree with TRBD1. CDR1 is SEHNR and CDR2 is FQNEAQ in the germline V gene (reference sequence). V trimming: 4 bases; J trimming: 5 bases; junction bases outside the gene matches: 6. The CDR3 spans 15 residues. This CDR3 is CASSSGQGVTGELFF. The CDR3 region has the DNA TGTGCCAGCAGCTCCGGACAGGGTGTGACCGGGGAGCTGTTTTTT.

The chain links TRBV7-9 to TRBJ2-7, with TRBD1 as a possible D gene (5 bases). Trimming stripped 0 bases from V and 2 bases from J, with 8 bases between. Germline V gives CDR1 SEHNR, CDR2 FQNEAQ (reference sequence). The CDR3 is 14 residues long. CDR3 region: CASSLASGTYEQYF. For the CDR3, the DNA is TGTGCCAGCAGCTTAGCGTCAGGGACCTACGAGCAGTACTTC.

The gene calls are TRBV5-6 and TRBJ1-1; D is uncertain. V lost 2 bases and J lost 1, with 6 bases in between. Looked up from germline, CDR1 is SGHDT and CDR2 is YYEEEE. The CDR3 covers 13 residues. The CDR3 sequence is CASSFYRNTEAFF. The DNA of the CDR3 is TGTGCCAGCAGCTTCTACAGGAACACTGAAGCTTTCTTT.

The chain links TRBV5-4 to TRBJ1-4; D is unresolved. V shed 2 bases and J shed 8 bases, with 10 bases lying between them. The CDR3 runs to 13 residues. Germline CDR1 and CDR2: SGHNT and YYREEE (reference sequence). The CDR3: CASSFWGVEKLFF. DNA of the CDR3: TGTGCCAGCAGCTTCTGGGGAGTGGAAAAACTGTTTTTT.

In this sample, this clone turned up a few times. The chain couples TRBV3-1 (or the pseudogene TRBV3-2) to TRBJ2-5, with D maybe TRBD2 (6 bases). V lost 3 bases and J 4 bases, leaving 21 bases between the germline ends. Germline-derived CDR1 and CDR2 are LGHDT and YNNKEL (reference sequence). This CDR3 is 17 amino acids long. The CDR3 loop reads CASSQQSGRGTGETQYF. CDR3 nucleotides: TGTGCCAGCAGCCAGCAAAGCGGGCGGGGAACGGGAGAGACCCAGTACTTC.

In nucleotides, the CDR3 is TGTGCCAGCAGGCCTGACAGGACGCCTAACTATGGCTACACCTTC. It encodes CASRPDRTPNYGYTF. The V gene is TRBV7-2, the J gene TRBJ1-2, with a possible D match to TRBD1 (6 bases). The CDR3 covers 15 residues. V shed 6 bases and J shed 0 bases, with 14 bases lying between them. Germline-derived CDR1 and CDR2 are SGHTA and FQGNSA.

The rearrangement uses TRBV5-5 and TRBJ1-6; 8 nucleotides align to TRBD1. The J segment lost 10 bases and the V segment lost 5 bases, leaving 8 bases of the junction unmatched. Per germline, CDR1 SGHKS and CDR2 YYEKEE (reference sequence). The CDR3 runs 14 residues. The CDR3 here is CASSIGQGRSPLHF. The CDR3 DNA reads TGTGCCAGCAGTATTGGACAGGGAAGATCACCCCTCCACTTT.

The chain employs TRBV5-4 and TRBJ1-2; D ambiguous. V lost 4 bases to trimming and J lost 5 bases, with 18 bases between them. The length of the CDR3 is 15 residues. The germline V gene encodes CDR1 SGHNT and CDR2 YYREEE (reference sequence). The CDR3 sequence: CASSPGSLSPYGYTF. DNA for the CDR3: TGTGCCAGCAGCCCGGGGAGCCTGTCCCCTTATGGCTACACCTTC. The entire variable domain, with the rest obtained from reference TRBV5-4 and TRBJ1-2, is as follows: ETGVTQSPTHLIKTRGQQVTLRCSSQSGHNTVSWYQQALGQGPQFIFQYYREEENGRGNFPPRFSGLQFPNYSSELNVNALELDDSALYLCASSPGSLSPYGYTFGSGTRLTVV.

The rearrangement joins TRBV29-1 to TRBJ2-5, with 7 positions matching TRBD1. After removal of 2 bases from V and 3 bases from J, the junction contained 3 bases not matched to a gene. Germline values: CDR1 SQVTM, CDR2 ANQGSEA. The CDR3 runs to 13 residues. CDR3 DNA sequence: TGCAGCGTTGAACCACAGGGGAAAGAGACCCAGTACTTC. Its protein is CSVEPQGKETQYF.

This sequence joins TRBV25-1 and TRBJ1-6; 8 nucleotides align to TRBD1. V trimming: 6 bases; J trimming: 4 bases; junction bases outside the gene matches: 2. From germline, CDR1 is MGHDK and CDR2 SYGVNS. The CDR3 runs to 14 residues. This chain's CDR3 is CASRQGGYNSPLHF. As DNA, the CDR3 is TGTGCCAGCAGACAGGGGGGGTATAATTCACCCCTCCACTTT.

V and J are TRBV11-2 and TRBJ1-2, with 9 bases that match TRBD1. V was pared by 0 bases and J by 4 bases, with 6 bases of the junction left unmatched. Germline assignment: CDR1 SGHAT and CDR2 FQNNGV. The CDR3 has 16 residues. The CDR3 here is CASSLEWGTGTYGYTF. The CDR3 nucleotides are TGTGCCAGCAGCTTAGAGTGGGGGACAGGGACCTATGGCTACACCTTC.

This chain joins TRBV5-1 and TRBJ2-7; 9 bases map to TRBD2. The CDR3 runs 18 residues. Germline CDR1 reads SGHRS; CDR2 reads YFSETQ. J gave up 5 bases and V 0 bases, and 15 bases lay outside the gene matches. In DNA form, the CDR3 reads TGCGCCAGCAGCTTGGATCCGGCGGGAGGGCCAATGGGGAACGAGCAGTACTTC. Translation gives CASSLDPAGGPMGNEQYF.

This sequence joins TRBV20-1 and TRBJ2-3; TRBD2 is a possible D gene (5 bases). The CDR3 is 11 residues long. Germline V CDR1 and CDR2: DFQATT, SNEGSKA (reference sequence). V was shortened by 1 base and J by 13 bases, with 12 bases between the two germline ends. This chain's CDR3 is CSARGAVGEYF. The CDR3, as DNA: TGCAGTGCTAGAGGTGCAGTGGGAGAGTATTTT.

V usage is TRBV30 and J usage is TRBJ1-1, with 9 nucleotides matching TRBD1. CDR1 and CDR2 (germline): GTSNPN, SVGIG (reference sequence). The CDR3 extends over 14 amino acids. V gave up 1 base and J gave up 1 base; unmatched junction bases: 1. This CDR3 reads CAWSAGQGNTEAFF. The CDR3 DNA sequence: TGTGCCTGGAGTGCGGGACAGGGGAACACTGAAGCTTTCTTT.

The chain carries TRBV27 and TRBJ2-2; D uncertain. The CDR3 runs to 13 residues. The V gene's germline CDR1 is MNHEY and CDR2 SMNVEV (reference sequence). Trimming stripped 3 bases from V and 1 base from J, with 3 bases between. The CDR3: CASSFWNTGELFF. The CDR3 DNA sequence: TGTGCCAGCAGTTTCTGGAACACCGGGGAGCTGTTTTTT.

The genes are TRBV30 and TRBJ2-3, with 7 bases aligning to TRBD2. Germline V gene sequence: CDR1 GTSNPN, CDR2 SVGIG (reference sequence). There are 10 residues in the CDR3. Trimming took 6 bases from V and 9 from J; bases not matched to a gene: 3. The CDR3 sequence is CACGLETQYF. Written as DNA, the CDR3 is TGTGCCTGTGGACTAGAGACGCAGTATTTT.

The genes are TRBV5-5 and TRBJ1-2, with D hard to call. Per germline, CDR1 SGHKS and CDR2 YYEKEE (reference sequence). This CDR3 has 13 residues. Trimming pared 2 bases from V and 4 bases from J, leaving 9 bases between. CDR3 nucleotides: TGTGCCAGCAGCTTAGGAGGACCCTATGGCTACACCTTC. This encodes CASSLGGPYGYTF.

The rearrangement links TRBV19 to TRBJ1-5, with 9 bases matching TRBD1. This CDR3 contains 16 residues. Germline lookup yields CDR1 LNHDA and CDR2 SQIVND (reference sequence). With V trimmed by 6 bases and J by 6 bases, 12 bases remained unmatched. The CDR3 spells CASSTTDRGTGQPQHF. CDR3 coding DNA: TGTGCCAGTAGCACAACGGACAGGGGAACGGGTCAGCCCCAGCATTTT.

The chain uses TRBV24-1 and TRBJ1-1; 8 bases agree with TRBD1. The CDR3 runs 15 residues. Germline V CDR1 and CDR2: KGHDR, SFDVKD. V gave up 3 bases and J gave up 6 bases; unmatched junction bases: 8. The CDR3 coding sequence is TGTGCCACCAGTGATCCCCGGACAGGGCCGGCTGAAGCTTTCTTT. As protein: CATSDPRTGPAEAFF.

This clone was seen a few times. The CDR3 is CASSRQDYEQYF. CDR3 nucleotide sequence: TGTGCCAGCAGCCGACAGGACTACGAGCAGTACTTC. V and J are TRBV7-9 and TRBJ2-7; TRBD1 is a possible D gene (6 bases). In germline, CDR1 is SEHNR, CDR2 FQNEAQ (reference sequence). The CDR3 consists of 12 residues. V lost 5 bases and J lost 3, with 8 bases in between. Together with reference TRBV7-9 and TRBJ2-7, the CDR3 gives the full variable domain: DTGVSQNPRHKITKRGQNVTFRCDPISEHNRLYWYRQTLGQGPEFLTYFQNEAQLEKSRLLSDRFSAERPKGSFSTLEIQRTEQGDSAMYLCASSRQDYEQYFGPGTRLTVT.

The V call is TRBV6-5, the J call TRBJ1-1, with TRBD1 matching over 7 bases. CDR3 length equals 14 residues. The V gene end was trimmed by 6 bases and the J gene end by 0 bases; junction bases not matched to a gene: 4. The germline gives CDR1 MNHEY, CDR2 SVGAGI. CDR3 sequence (DNA): TGTGCCAGCAGAAAGGACAGGCTGAACACTGAAGCTTTCTTT. Encoded protein: CASRKDRLNTEAFF.

The chain recombines TRBV5-4 with TRBJ1-3, with D maybe TRBD1 (6 bases). CDR1 SGHNT and CDR2 YYREEE come from the germline V gene (reference sequence). The V end was cut by 3 bases, the J end by 4 bases, with 20 bases between. This CDR3 is 17 amino acids long. DNA for the CDR3: TGTGCCAGCAGCTCCGGCGGGGGCAGGGTAGAAGGAAACACCATATATTTT. As protein: CASSSGGGRVEGNTIYF. Combining the CDR3 with reference TRBV5-4 and TRBJ1-3 gives the whole variable domain ETGVTQSPTHLIKTRGQQVTLRCSSQSGHNTVSWYQQALGQGPQFIFQYYREEENGRGNFPPRFSGLQFPNYSSELNVNALELDDSALYLCASSSGGGRVEGNTIYFGEGSWLTVV.

V is TRBV7-6 and J is TRBJ2-7; D is unclear. The germline V gene encodes CDR1 SGHVS and CDR2 FNYEAQ. Trimming took off 5 bases at V and 5 bases at J, with 22 bases between the two ends. The CDR3 sequence is 16 residues long. The CDR3 spells CASSPYVHPVWHEQYF. The CDR3 region has the DNA TGTGCCAGCAGCCCATACGTACACCCCGTCTGGCACGAGCAGTACTTC.

A note on this clone: The junction departs from germline at one end; a sequencing error may be responsible. This chain joins TRBV9 and TRBJ2-6; possible D gene TRBD1, 6 bases. CDR1 is SGDLS and CDR2 is YYNGEE in the germline V gene. The CDR3 length is 17 residues. CDR3 loop: CASSVETGSSGANVLTF. The CDR3, as DNA: TGTGCCAGCAGCGTAGAGACAGGATCCTCTGGGGCCAACGTCTTGACTTTC.

The gene calls are TRBV12-3 or TRBV12-4 and TRBJ2-7; D is unclear. V was shortened by 6 bases and J by 3 bases, with 12 bases between the two germline ends. CDR3 length equals 13 residues. This CDR3 is CASSPTLGYEQYF. The CDR3 DNA is TGTGCCAGCAGCCCCACTCTTGGCTACGAGCAGTACTTC.

This chain joins TRBV11-1 and TRBJ1-1; TRBD1 might be the D (5 bases). Germline values: CDR1 SGHAT, CDR2 FQDESV (reference sequence). The CDR3 is 13 residues long. V was shortened by 3 bases and J by 7 bases, with 12 bases between the two germline ends. This CDR3 is CASSFGRGLEAFF. CDR3 sequence (DNA): TGTGCCAGCAGCTTCGGAAGGGGCCTTGAAGCTTTCTTT.

This sequence joins TRBV24-1 and TRBJ2-3; TRBD1 matches 9 bases. The CDR3 is 16 amino acids. The V segment lost 1 base and the J segment 3 bases; nucleotides outside the gene matches: 4. The germline V gene encodes CDR1 KGHDR and CDR2 SFDVKD. The CDR3 reads CATSDLTGGATDTQYF. In DNA, the CDR3 is TGTGCCACCAGTGATTTAACAGGGGGCGCGACAGATACGCAGTATTTT.

The chain recombines TRBV28 with TRBJ2-2; tentatively, D is TRBD1 (6 bases). The CDR3 extends over 15 amino acids. The ends were cut back, 8 bases at V and 5 bases at J, with 18 bases in the middle. Germline V gene data show CDR1 as MDHEN and CDR2 as SYDVKM. The CDR3 spells CASGSVRGGTGELFF. As DNA, the CDR3 is TGTGCCAGCGGGTCGGTCAGGGGTGGGACCGGGGAGCTGTTTTTT.

This sequence joins TRBV18 and TRBJ1-1, with D possibly matching TRBD1 (5 bases). Trimming shortened V by 1 base and J by 1 base, and 13 bases separated the two germline ends. CDR3 size: 16 residues. The germline V gene encodes CDR1 KGHSH and CDR2 LQKENI. For the CDR3, the DNA is TGTGCCAGCTCACCACAATTTGGGGGGGAGAACACTGAAGCTTTCTTT. Its protein is CASSPQFGGENTEAFF.